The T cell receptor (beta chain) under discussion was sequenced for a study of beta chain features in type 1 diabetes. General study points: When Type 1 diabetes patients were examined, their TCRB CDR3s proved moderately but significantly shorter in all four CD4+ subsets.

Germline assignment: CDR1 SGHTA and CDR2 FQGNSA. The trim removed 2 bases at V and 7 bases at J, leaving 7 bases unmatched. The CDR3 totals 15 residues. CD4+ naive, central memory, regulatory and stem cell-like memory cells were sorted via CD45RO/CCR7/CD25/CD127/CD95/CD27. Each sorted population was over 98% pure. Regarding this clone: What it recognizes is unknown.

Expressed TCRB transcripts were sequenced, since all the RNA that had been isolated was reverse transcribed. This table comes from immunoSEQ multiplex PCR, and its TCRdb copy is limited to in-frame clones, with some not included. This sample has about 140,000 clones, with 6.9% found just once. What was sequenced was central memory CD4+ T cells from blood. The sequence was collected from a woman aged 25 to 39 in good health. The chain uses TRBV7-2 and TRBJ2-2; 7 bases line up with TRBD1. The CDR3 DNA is TGTGCCAGCAGCTTATTAGTACAGGGGCACGGGGAGCTGTTTTTT. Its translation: CASSLLVQGHGELFF.